This T cell receptor (beta chain) was sequenced in a study of T-cell memory formation after mild COVID-19. A single record per CDR3 protein comes from TCRdb applying MiXCR to the 5' RACE reads. The sample shows 120,000 or so distinct CDR3 sequences, 15% to 20% of them seen only once. Germline V CDR1 and CDR2: SEHNR, FQNEAQ (reference sequence). The V segment lost 5 bases and the J segment 3 bases; nucleotides outside the gene matches: 5. The CDR3 sequence is 15 residues long. The TCR sequence derives from a man aged 18 to 30 who had mild COVID-19 (a few samples of this study predate the infection). Cell type and time point are not known. Sample: PBMCs or a T cell subset sorted from them (not recorded which). The genes are TRBV7-9 and TRBJ2-2, with TRBD1 matching 8 bases. The CDR3 nucleotides are TGTGCCAGCAGCCCGTCGGGACAGGACACCGGGGAGCTGTTTTTT. Translated, it gives CASSPSGQDTGELFF.